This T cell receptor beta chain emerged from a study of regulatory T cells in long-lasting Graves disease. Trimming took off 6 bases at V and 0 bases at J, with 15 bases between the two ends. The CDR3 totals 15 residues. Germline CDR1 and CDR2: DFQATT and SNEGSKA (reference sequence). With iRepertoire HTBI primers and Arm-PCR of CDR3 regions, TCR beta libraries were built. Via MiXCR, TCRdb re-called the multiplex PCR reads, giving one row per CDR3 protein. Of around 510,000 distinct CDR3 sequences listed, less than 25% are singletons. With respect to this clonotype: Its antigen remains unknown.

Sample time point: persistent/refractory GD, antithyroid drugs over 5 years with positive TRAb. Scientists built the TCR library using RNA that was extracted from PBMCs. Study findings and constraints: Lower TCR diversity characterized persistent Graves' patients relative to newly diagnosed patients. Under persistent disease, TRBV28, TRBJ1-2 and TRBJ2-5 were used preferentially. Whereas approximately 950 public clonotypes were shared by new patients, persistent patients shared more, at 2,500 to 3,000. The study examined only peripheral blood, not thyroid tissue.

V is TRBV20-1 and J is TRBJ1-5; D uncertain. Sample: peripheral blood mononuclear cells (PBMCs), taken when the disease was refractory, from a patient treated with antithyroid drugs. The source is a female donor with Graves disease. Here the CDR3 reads CSANPPGASNQPQHF. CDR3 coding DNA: TGCAGTGCCAATCCTCCGGGAGCTAGCAATCAGCCCCAGCATTTT.